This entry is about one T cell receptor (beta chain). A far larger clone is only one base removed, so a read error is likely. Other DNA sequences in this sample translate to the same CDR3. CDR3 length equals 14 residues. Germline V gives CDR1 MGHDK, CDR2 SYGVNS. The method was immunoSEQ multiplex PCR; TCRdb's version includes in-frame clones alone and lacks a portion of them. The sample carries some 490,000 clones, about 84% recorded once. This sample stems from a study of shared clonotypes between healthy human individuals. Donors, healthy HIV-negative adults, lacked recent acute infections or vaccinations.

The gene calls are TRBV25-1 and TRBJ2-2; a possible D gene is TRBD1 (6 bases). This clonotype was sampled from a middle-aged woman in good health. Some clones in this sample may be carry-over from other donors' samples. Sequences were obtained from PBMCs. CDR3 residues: CASSLQGSTGELFF. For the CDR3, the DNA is TGTGCCAGCAGTCTGCAGGGGAGCACCGGGGAGCTGTTTTTC.